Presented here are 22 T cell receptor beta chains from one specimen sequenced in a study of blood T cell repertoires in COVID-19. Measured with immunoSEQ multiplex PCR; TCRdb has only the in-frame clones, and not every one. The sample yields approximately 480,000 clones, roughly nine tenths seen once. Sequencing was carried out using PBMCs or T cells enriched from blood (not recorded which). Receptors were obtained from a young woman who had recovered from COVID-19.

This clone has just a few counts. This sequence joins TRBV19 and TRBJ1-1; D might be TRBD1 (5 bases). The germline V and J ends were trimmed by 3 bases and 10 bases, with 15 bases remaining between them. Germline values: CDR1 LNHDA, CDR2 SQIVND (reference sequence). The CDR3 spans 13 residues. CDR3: CASSIPGDRGAFF. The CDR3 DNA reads TGTGCCAGTAGTATTCCGGGGGATCGCGGAGCTTTCTTT.

This CDR3 reads CAISQNSINNEQFF. CDR3 nucleotide sequence: TGTGCCATCAGTCAAAATAGTATAAACAATGAGCAGTTCTTC. The V call is TRBV10-3, the J call TRBJ2-1; D is undetermined. CDR1 is ENHRY, CDR2 SYGVKD, per germline. The CDR3 is made up of 14 amino acids. Between the trimmed V and J ends, which lost 5 bases and 5 bases, there was a span of 13 bases.

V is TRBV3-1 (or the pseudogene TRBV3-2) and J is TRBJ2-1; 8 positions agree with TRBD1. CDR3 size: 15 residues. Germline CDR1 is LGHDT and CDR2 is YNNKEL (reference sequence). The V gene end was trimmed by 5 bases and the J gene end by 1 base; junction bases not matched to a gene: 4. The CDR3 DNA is TGTGCCAGCAGCGTTACAGGGGGGTCCTACAATGAGCAGTTCTTC. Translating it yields CASSVTGGSYNEQFF.

The CDR3 coding sequence is TGCAGCGTTCAGGGCTGGGGACAGTACTCCTACGAGCAGTACTTC. It specifies CSVQGWGQYSYEQYF. The rearrangement links TRBV29-1 to TRBJ2-7, with 7 bases lining up with TRBD1. The CDR3 covers 15 residues. Germline assignment: CDR1 SQVTM and CDR2 ANQGSEA. Losses at the gene ends were 5 bases for V and 0 bases for J; bases not matched to a gene: 10.

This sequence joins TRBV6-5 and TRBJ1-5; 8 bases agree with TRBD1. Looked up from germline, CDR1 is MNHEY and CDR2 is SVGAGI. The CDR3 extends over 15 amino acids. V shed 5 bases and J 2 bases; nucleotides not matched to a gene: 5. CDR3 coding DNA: TGTGCCAGCAGTCCCCAGGGGGCGGGCAATCAGCCCCAGCATTTT. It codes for CASSPQGAGNQPQHF.

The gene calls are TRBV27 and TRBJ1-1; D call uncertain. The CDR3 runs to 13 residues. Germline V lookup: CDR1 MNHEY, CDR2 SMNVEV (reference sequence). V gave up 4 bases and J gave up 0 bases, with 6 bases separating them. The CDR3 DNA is TGTGCCAGCAGTTCGAGGTTGAACACTGAAGCTTTCTTT. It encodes CASSSRLNTEAFF.

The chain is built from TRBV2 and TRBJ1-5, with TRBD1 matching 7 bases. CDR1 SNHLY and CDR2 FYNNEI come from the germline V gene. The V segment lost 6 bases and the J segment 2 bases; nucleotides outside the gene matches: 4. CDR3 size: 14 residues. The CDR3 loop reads CASRVGQGNQPQHF. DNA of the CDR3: TGTGCCAGCAGGGTTGGACAGGGCAATCAGCCCCAGCATTTT.

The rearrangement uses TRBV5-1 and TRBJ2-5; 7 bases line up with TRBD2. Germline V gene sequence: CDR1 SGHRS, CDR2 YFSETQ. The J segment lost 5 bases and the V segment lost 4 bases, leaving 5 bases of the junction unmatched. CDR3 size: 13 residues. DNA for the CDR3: TGCGCCAGCAGCCAAGGAGCGGGGGAGACCCAGTACTTC. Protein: CASSQGAGETQYF.

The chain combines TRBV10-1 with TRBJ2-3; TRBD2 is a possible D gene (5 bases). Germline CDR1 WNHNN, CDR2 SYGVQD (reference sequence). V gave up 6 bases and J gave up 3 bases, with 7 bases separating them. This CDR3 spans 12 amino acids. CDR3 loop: CASSPGTDTQYF. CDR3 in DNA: TGCGCCAGCAGCCCGGGAACAGATACGCAGTATTTT.

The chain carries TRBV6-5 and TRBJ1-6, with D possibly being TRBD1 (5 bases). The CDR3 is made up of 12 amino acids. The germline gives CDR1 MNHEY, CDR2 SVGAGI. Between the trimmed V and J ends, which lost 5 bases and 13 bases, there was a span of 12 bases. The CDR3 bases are TGTGCCAGCAGTACCCCAGGGAGGCCCCTCCACTTT. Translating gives CASSTPGRPLHF.

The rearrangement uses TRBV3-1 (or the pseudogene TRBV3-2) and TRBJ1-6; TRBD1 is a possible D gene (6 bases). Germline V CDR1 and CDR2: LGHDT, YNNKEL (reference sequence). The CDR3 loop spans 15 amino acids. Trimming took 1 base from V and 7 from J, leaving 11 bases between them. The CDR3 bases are TGTGCCAGCAGCCAAGGGCCAGGGGCGAATTCACCCCTCCACTTT. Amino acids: CASSQGPGANSPLHF.

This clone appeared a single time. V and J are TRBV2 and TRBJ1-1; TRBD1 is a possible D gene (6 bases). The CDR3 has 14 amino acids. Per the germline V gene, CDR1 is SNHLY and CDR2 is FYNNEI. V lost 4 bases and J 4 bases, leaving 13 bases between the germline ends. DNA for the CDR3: TGTGCCAGCAGTGTAGGGGGGGGAAGCACTGAAGCTTTCTTT. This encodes CASSVGGGSTEAFF.

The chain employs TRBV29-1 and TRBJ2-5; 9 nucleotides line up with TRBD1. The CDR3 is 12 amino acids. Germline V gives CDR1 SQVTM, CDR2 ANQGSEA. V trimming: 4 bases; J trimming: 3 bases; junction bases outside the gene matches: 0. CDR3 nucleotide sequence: TGCAGCGTTGGACAGGGGGAAGAGACCCAGTACTTC. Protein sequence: CSVGQGEETQYF.

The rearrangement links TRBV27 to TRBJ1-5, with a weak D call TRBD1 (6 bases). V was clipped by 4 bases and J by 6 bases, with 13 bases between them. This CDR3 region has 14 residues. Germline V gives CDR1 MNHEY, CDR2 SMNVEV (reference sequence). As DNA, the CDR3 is TGTGCCAGCAGTTGGGGGGGGCCGAGTCAGCCCCAGCATTTT. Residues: CASSWGGPSQPQHF.

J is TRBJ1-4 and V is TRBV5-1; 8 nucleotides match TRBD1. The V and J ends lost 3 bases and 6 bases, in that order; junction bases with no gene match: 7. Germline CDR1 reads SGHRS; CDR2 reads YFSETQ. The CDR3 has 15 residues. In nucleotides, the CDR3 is TGCGCCAGCAGCTGGGAACCGGGACAGGATGAAAAACTGTTTTTT. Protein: CASSWEPGQDEKLFF.

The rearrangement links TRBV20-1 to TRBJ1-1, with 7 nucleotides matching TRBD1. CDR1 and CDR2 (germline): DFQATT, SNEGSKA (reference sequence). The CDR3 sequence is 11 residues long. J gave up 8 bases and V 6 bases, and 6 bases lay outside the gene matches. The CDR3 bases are TGCAGTGCGCGGACAGGAGGGGAAGCTTTCTTT. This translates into CSARTGGEAFF.

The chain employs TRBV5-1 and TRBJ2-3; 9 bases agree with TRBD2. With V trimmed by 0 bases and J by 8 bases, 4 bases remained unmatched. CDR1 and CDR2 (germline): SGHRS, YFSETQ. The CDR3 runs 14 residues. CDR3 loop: CASSLGSGGTTQYF. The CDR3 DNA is TGCGCCAGCAGCTTGGGGAGCGGGGGGACTACGCAGTATTTT. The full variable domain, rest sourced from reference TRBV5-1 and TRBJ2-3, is KAGVTQTPRYLIKTRGQQVTLSCSPISGHRSVSWYQQTPGQGLQFLFEYFSETQRNKGNFPGRFSGRQFSNSRSEMNVSTLELGDSALYLCASSLGSGGTTQYFGPGTRLTVL.

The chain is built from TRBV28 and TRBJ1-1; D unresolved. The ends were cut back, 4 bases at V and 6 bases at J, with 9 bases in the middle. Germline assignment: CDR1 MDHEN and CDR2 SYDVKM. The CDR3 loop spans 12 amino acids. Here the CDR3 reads CASSSVRAEAFF. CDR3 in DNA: TGTGCCAGCAGTTCTGTGAGGGCTGAAGCTTTCTTT.

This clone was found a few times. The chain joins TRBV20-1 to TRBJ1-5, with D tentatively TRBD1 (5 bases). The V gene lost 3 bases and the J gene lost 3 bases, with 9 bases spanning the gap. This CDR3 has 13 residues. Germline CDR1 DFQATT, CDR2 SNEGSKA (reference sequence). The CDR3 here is CSASWGDNQPQHF. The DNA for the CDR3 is TGCAGTGCTAGTTGGGGGGACAATCAGCCCCAGCATTTT.

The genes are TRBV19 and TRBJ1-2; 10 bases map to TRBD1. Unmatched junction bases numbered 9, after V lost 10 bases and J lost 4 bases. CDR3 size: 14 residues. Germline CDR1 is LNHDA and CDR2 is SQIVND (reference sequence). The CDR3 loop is CATTPGTGAYGYTF. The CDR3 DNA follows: TGTGCCACAACCCCCGGGACAGGGGCCTATGGCTACACCTTC.

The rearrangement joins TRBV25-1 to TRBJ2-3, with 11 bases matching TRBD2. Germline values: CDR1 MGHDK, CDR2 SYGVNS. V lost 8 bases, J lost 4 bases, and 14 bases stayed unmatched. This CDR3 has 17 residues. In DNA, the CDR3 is TGTGCCAGCTGGGGTCCGTTTAGCGGGGGGGCGGCAGATACGCAGTATTTT. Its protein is CASWGPFSGGAADTQYF.

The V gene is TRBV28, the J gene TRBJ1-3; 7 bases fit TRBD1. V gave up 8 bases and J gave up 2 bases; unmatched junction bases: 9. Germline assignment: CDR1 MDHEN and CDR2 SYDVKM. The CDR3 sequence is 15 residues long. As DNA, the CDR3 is TGTGCCAGCTGGGGACAGCTCCGAACTGGAAACACCATATATTTT. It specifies CASWGQLRTGNTIYF.